These 28 T cell receptor beta chains originate from one sample sequenced in a study of identifying expanded T cells in peripheral blood. The data were produced by immunoSEQ multiplex PCR, yet TCRdb's version contains in-frame clones alone and is incomplete. Among about 100,000 clones listed, roughly 89% were seen once. The sequencing sample was made of blood. Receptors originate from a person aged 18-70 years in good health.

This clone appeared a single time. The chain recombines TRBV27 with TRBJ1-6; TRBD1 agrees at 8 bases. The CDR3 extends over 20 amino acids. Germline V gene sequence: CDR1 MNHEY, CDR2 SMNVEV (reference sequence). V lost 1 base to trimming and J lost 2 bases; unmatched junction nucleotides: 13. CDR3 nucleotide sequence: TGTGCCAGCAGTTTATTTCCCATAAAGGACAGGGTGGCCTATAATTCACCCCTCCACTTT. Protein product: CASSLFPIKDRVAYNSPLHF.

This clone was counted many times. The V gene is TRBV4-1, the J gene TRBJ1-5, with unresolved D. Germline CDR1 MGHRA, CDR2 YSYEKL. The CDR3 extends over 14 amino acids. The V and J ends lost 5 bases and 2 bases respectively, with 10 bases between them. For the CDR3, the DNA is TGCGCCAGCAGCGAAATTCCGGGCAATCAGCCCCAGCATTTT. Protein sequence: CASSEIPGNQPQHF.

The chain couples TRBV7-2 to TRBJ1-6; TRBD1 is a possible D gene (5 bases). This CDR3 comprises 14 residues. Germline CDR1 reads SGHTA; CDR2 reads FQGNSA. V was trimmed by 4 bases and J by 9 bases, leaving 13 bases between them. In DNA form, the CDR3 reads TGTGCCAGCAGCTCCGGGACCTTTAGTTCACCCCTCCACTTT. This codes for CASSSGTFSSPLHF. The full variable domain, its missing parts supplied by reference TRBV7-2 and TRBJ1-6, is GAGVSQSPSNKVTEKGKDVELRCDPISGHTALYWYRQSLGQGLEFLIYFQGNSAPDKSGLPSDRFSAERTGGSVSTLTIQRTQQEDSAVYLCASSSGTFSSPLHFGNGTRLTVT.

This clone was counted once. This chain joins TRBV5-1 and TRBJ1-3; D not certain. Germline CDR1 SGHRS, CDR2 YFSETQ. This CDR3 comprises 14 residues. The V and J ends lost 4 bases and 9 bases respectively, with 17 bases between them. CDR3 region: CASSPDRPVGTIYF. CDR3 DNA: TGCGCCAGCAGCCCCGACCGCCCAGTAGGCACCATATATTTT.

The chain carries TRBV28 and TRBJ2-7; 9 bases agree with TRBD1. Trimming cost V 6 bases and J 2 bases; bases outside gene matches: 5. In germline, CDR1 is MDHEN, CDR2 SYDVKM. The CDR3 loop spans 14 amino acids. The CDR3 sequence is CASRPTGGAYEQYF. CDR3 nucleotide sequence: TGTGCCAGCAGACCTACAGGGGGCGCCTACGAGCAGTACTTC. Using reference TRBV28 and TRBJ2-7 for the parts outside the CDR3, the full variable domain is DVKVTQSSRYLVKRTGEKVFLECVQDMDHENMFWYRQDPGLGLRLIYFSYDVKMKEKGDIPEGYSVSREKKERFSLILESASTNQTSMYLCASRPTGGAYEQYFGPGTRLTVT.

This clone came up once. The genes are TRBV7-9 and TRBJ2-5; a possible D gene is TRBD1 (5 bases). Trimming left V 5 bases short and J 5 bases short, with 15 bases between. The germline gives CDR1 SEHNR, CDR2 FQNEAQ (reference sequence). CDR3 size: 14 residues. Written as DNA, the CDR3 is TGTGCCAGCAGCGCAGTCTGGGCAGGGGAGACCCAGTACTTC. Translation: CASSAVWAGETQYF. Full variable domain (rest looked up from reference TRBV7-9 and TRBJ2-5): DTGVSQNPRHKITKRGQNVTFRCDPISEHNRLYWYRQTLGQGPEFLTYFQNEAQLEKSRLLSDRFSAERPKGSFSTLEIQRTEQGDSAMYLCASSAVWAGETQYFGPGTRLLVL.

This clone was counted a single time. The chain links TRBV27 to TRBJ2-5; 8 bases line up with TRBD1. V dropped 8 bases and J dropped 3; count of bases not matched to a gene: 11. The CDR3 runs to 15 residues. Per germline, CDR1 MNHEY and CDR2 SMNVEV (reference sequence). CDR3: CASRLAGGGEETQYF. As DNA, the CDR3 is TGTGCCAGCCGATTGGCAGGGGGCGGAGAAGAGACCCAGTACTTC.

The count of this clone is one. This rearrangement joins TRBV2 to TRBJ2-6; D is unresolved. V was pared by 7 bases and J by 0 bases, with 10 bases between. Germline assignment: CDR1 SNHLY and CDR2 FYNNEI. This CDR3 is built from 15 residues. Written as DNA, the CDR3 is TGTGCCAGCAATCAAGGAGCCTCTGGGGCCAACGTCCTGACTTTC. Translating it yields CASNQGASGANVLTF.

V usage is TRBV27 and J usage is TRBJ2-7; D gene uncertain. V lost 0 bases, J lost 3 bases, and 6 bases lay in between. Germline CDR1 reads MNHEY; CDR2 reads SMNVEV (reference sequence). There are 13 residues in the CDR3. The CDR3 nucleotides are TGTGCCAGCAGTTTATCCTACCACTACGAGCAGTACTTC. Translating gives CASSLSYHYEQYF.

The chain is built from TRBV7-9 and TRBJ2-1; D not certain. CDR3 length: 13 residues. In germline, CDR1 is SEHNR, CDR2 FQNEAQ (reference sequence). The V gene lost 0 bases and the J gene lost 10 bases, with 10 bases spanning the gap. CDR3 region: CASSLARLGEQFF. CDR3 nucleotides: TGTGCCAGCAGCTTAGCGCGATTGGGGGAGCAGTTCTTC.

The chain carries TRBV10-3 and TRBJ1-3; possible D gene TRBD1, 5 bases. The CDR3 has 14 residues. The germline CDR1 and CDR2 sequences are ENHRY and SYGVKD. Trimming cost V 11 bases and J 0 bases, with 14 bases left between them. CDR3 in DNA: TGTGCCTCTCAAGCGGGGCACTCTGGAAACACCATATATTTT. Encoded protein: CASQAGHSGNTIYF.

The chain combines TRBV9 with TRBJ1-6; perhaps TRBD1 as D (5 bases). The CDR3 is made up of 14 amino acids. With 0 bases removed from V and 7 bases from J, the gap between germline ends came to 8 bases. The V gene's germline CDR1 is SGDLS and CDR2 YYNGEE. The CDR3: CASSVGTGNSPLHF. DNA of the CDR3: TGTGCCAGCAGCGTAGGCACAGGCAATTCACCCCTCCACTTT.

CDR3 sequence: CASSSPQGGGETQYF. CDR3 nucleotides: TGTGCCAGCAGCTCGCCACAGGGGGGCGGGGAGACCCAGTACTTC. The rearrangement uses TRBV5-4 and TRBJ2-5, with 8 bases matching TRBD1. V gave up 3 bases and J gave up 5 bases; unmatched junction bases: 9. Germline loops: CDR1 SGHNT, CDR2 YYREEE (reference sequence). The CDR3 covers 15 residues.

The CDR3 loop reads CASSRGQTSNNQPQHF. The CDR3, as DNA: TGTGCCAGCAGCCGGGGACAGACCTCGAACAATCAGCCCCAGCATTTT. This chain connects TRBV28 to TRBJ1-5, with TRBD1 matching over 7 bases. Germline loops: CDR1 MDHEN, CDR2 SYDVKM. The CDR3 has 16 amino acids. J gave up 3 bases and V 6 bases, and 11 bases lay outside the gene matches.

V usage is TRBV7-9 and J usage is TRBJ1-5; 9 bases map to TRBD1. The trim removed 2 bases at V and 5 bases at J, leaving 10 bases unmatched. Germline V CDR1 and CDR2: SEHNR, FQNEAQ (reference sequence). The length of the CDR3 is 17 residues. CDR3 sequence (DNA): TGTGCCAGCAGCTTAAAGAAGAACCGACAGGGGGATCAGCCCCAGCATTTT. It specifies CASSLKKNRQGDQPQHF. The full variable domain, its missing parts supplied by reference TRBV7-9 and TRBJ1-5, is DTGVSQNPRHKITKRGQNVTFRCDPISEHNRLYWYRQTLGQGPEFLTYFQNEAQLEKSRLLSDRFSAERPKGSFSTLEIQRTEQGDSAMYLCASSLKKNRQGDQPQHFGDGTRLSIL.

This clone was detected only once. This sequence joins TRBV4-3 and TRBJ1-5; D might be TRBD1 (5 bases). This CDR3 spans 15 amino acids. Trimming removed 3 bases from V and 3 bases from J, with 12 bases in between. The germline V gene encodes CDR1 LGHNA and CDR2 YSLEER. CDR3 DNA sequence: TGCGCCAGCAGCCAGGGGAGGGGCCACAATCAGCCCCAGCATTTT. It specifies CASSQGRGHNQPQHF.

The V gene is TRBV6-1, the J gene TRBJ1-1; no definite D call. The CDR3 runs 14 residues. Trimming cost V 6 bases and J 3 bases, with 14 bases left between them. Germline loops: CDR1 MNHNS, CDR2 SASEGT. The CDR3 DNA reads TGTGCCAGCAGGGGTATTAGGGAGTACACTGAAGCTTTCTTT. Translating gives CASRGIREYTEAFF.

The chain links TRBV11-2 to TRBJ2-2; the match to TRBD1 covers 8 bases. Losses at the gene ends were 5 bases for V and 3 bases for J; bases not matched to a gene: 5. The CDR3 totals 15 residues. The germline CDR1 and CDR2 sequences are SGHAT and FQNNGV. CDR3 nucleotide sequence: TGTGCCAGCAGCCCAGGGGGCGGCGACACCGGGGAGCTGTTTTTT. It is translated as CASSPGGGDTGELFF.

This clone was seen just once. The chain carries TRBV15 and TRBJ2-2; TRBD2 agrees at 7 bases. The CDR3 has 18 residues. The V and J ends lost 1 base and 5 bases, in that order; junction bases with no gene match: 13. The germline V gene encodes CDR1 LNHNV and CDR2 YYDKDF (reference sequence). CDR3 DNA: TGTGCCACCAGCAGAGCCGCATCGACTAGCCGTTGGACCGGGGAGCTGTTTTTT. Protein product: CATSRAASTSRWTGELFF.

The V and J genes are TRBV27 and TRBJ1-5; 10 nucleotides agree with TRBD1. Germline V lookup: CDR1 MNHEY, CDR2 SMNVEV (reference sequence). The CDR3 runs to 14 residues. V lost 4 bases, J lost 6 bases, and 3 bases stayed unmatched. CDR3 in amino acids: CASSSGTGAQPQHF. As DNA, the CDR3 is TGTGCCAGCAGTTCGGGGACAGGGGCTCAGCCCCAGCATTTT.

The V call is TRBV7-2, the J call TRBJ2-5; TRBD1 aligns across 7 bases. CDR3 length equals 15 residues. The germline gives CDR1 SGHTA, CDR2 FQGNSA. V shed 4 bases, J shed 0 bases, and the junction held 5 bases outside the gene matches. The CDR3 loop is CASSSQTGNQETQYF. In nucleotides, the CDR3 is TGTGCCAGCAGCTCCCAGACAGGGAACCAAGAGACCCAGTACTTC.

The chain recombines TRBV29-1 with TRBJ2-3, with 8 nucleotides matching TRBD2. With V trimmed by 4 bases and J by 0 bases, 9 bases remained unmatched. Germline V gives CDR1 SQVTM, CDR2 ANQGSEA. The CDR3 is 16 residues long. The CDR3 region is CSVGRGALISTDTQYF. The CDR3 nucleotides read TGCAGCGTTGGGCGGGGGGCCTTAATAAGCACAGATACGCAGTATTTT.

The genes are TRBV7-2 and TRBJ2-5; 11 bases match TRBD2. V lost 0 bases to trimming and J lost 4 bases; unmatched junction nucleotides: 4. Looked up from germline, CDR1 is SGHTA and CDR2 is FQGNSA. This CDR3 comprises 16 residues. CDR3 nucleotide sequence: TGTGCCAGCAGCTTAGCGGCTAGCGGGGGGCTAGAGACCCAGTACTTC. Translated: CASSLAASGGLETQYF.

The chain combines TRBV11-2 with TRBJ2-4; TRBD2 might be the D (6 bases). V was cut by 1 base and J by 6 bases, with 13 bases left in between. Per the germline V gene, CDR1 is SGHAT and CDR2 is FQNNGV. This CDR3 has 15 residues. CDR3 DNA: TGTGCCAGCAGCTTAGTTCGGGGGAAGGGAAACATTCAGTACTTC. Protein: CASSLVRGKGNIQYF.

J is TRBJ2-2 and V is TRBV18; D is possibly TRBD1 (7 bases). Germline V CDR1 and CDR2: KGHSH, LQKENI. The germline V and J ends were trimmed by 4 bases and 6 bases, with 12 bases remaining between them. The CDR3 contains 14 residues. The CDR3 region is CASSLEGAAGELFF. In DNA form, the CDR3 reads TGTGCCAGCTCACTGGAGGGGGCAGCCGGGGAGCTGTTTTTT.

The rearrangement links TRBV12-2 to TRBJ2-7; TRBD1, the table's D call, lacks a check against the DNA. TRBV12-2 is labeled a pseudogene. The CDR3 is made up of 14 amino acids. The CDR3 DNA reads as TGTGCAAGTCGCTTGTACAGGGGGAGGTACGAGCAGTACTTC. It encodes CASRLYRGRYEQYF.

The gene calls are TRBV7-2 and TRBJ2-3; possibly TRBD1 or TRBD2 for D (5 bases each). Germline V CDR1 and CDR2: SGHTA, FQGNSA. Deletions cut 6 bases from V and 2 bases from J, with 15 bases between. The CDR3 consists of 15 residues. The CDR3 loop is CASRLVQGPTDTQYF. In nucleotides, the CDR3 is TGTGCCAGCAGACTAGTTCAGGGTCCCACAGATACGCAGTATTTT.

The chain employs TRBV6-5 and TRBJ2-7; a possible D gene is TRBD2 (5 bases). V lost 6 bases and J 4 bases, leaving 7 bases between the germline ends. This CDR3 spans 11 amino acids. Germline CDR1 MNHEY, CDR2 SVGAGI. CDR3 DNA: TGTGCCAGCAGACGGGGATACGAGCAGTACTTC. Amino acid sequence: CASRRGYEQYF.